These 7 T cell receptor beta chains were all obtained from the same sample, sequenced in a study of sequential checkpoint blockade in melanoma. Assay: immunoSEQ multiplex PCR; the TCRdb copy retains only in-frame clones and omits some. The table records over 25,000 clones, about 80% of them present only once. Treatment noted: randomized to nivolumab then ipilimumab (arm A) or the reverse (arm B). The source was CD8+ T cells sorted from blood (inferred from file names), collected from a patient given nivolumab and ipilimumab in sequence. These receptors were taken from a human donor with melanoma.

This clone appeared a few times. Other nucleotide sequences from this sample produce the same CDR3. This chain links TRBV9 with TRBJ2-3; 9 bases map to TRBD1. Germline CDR1 reads SGDLS; CDR2 reads YYNGEE. V was pared by 3 bases and J by 4 bases, with 3 bases of the junction left unmatched. The CDR3 extends over 14 amino acids. The CDR3 DNA reads as TGTGCCAGCAGCGCCGGACAGGGGCCAGATACGCAGTATTTT. Residues: CASSAGQGPDTQYF. The variable domain in full, with the rest retrieved from reference TRBV9 and TRBJ2-3, is DSGVTQTPKHLITATGQRVTLRCSPRSGDLSVYWYQQSLDQGLQFLIQYYNGEERAKGNILERFSAQQFPDLHSELNLSSLELGDSALYFCASSAGQGPDTQYFGPGTRLTVL.

This chain connects TRBV6-4 to TRBJ1-5; 7 bases fit TRBD1. Germline trimming cut 8 bases from V and 6 bases from J; bases unmatched to any gene: 13. Per the germline V gene, CDR1 is MRHNA and CDR2 is SNTAGT. This CDR3 contains 15 residues. DNA of the CDR3: TGTGCCAGCTTTGACTCAAACAGGGGATTTCAGCCCCAGCATTTT. Translation gives CASFDSNRGFQPQHF.

The table lists this clone with a few counts. At the DNA level, this CDR3 is encoded by other sequences in the same sample as well. The J gene is TRBJ2-3, the V gene TRBV30, with 8 bases lining up with TRBD2. The CDR3 extends over 15 amino acids. Germline V gives CDR1 GTSNPN, CDR2 SVGIG (reference sequence). The ends lost 0 bases at V and 1 base at J; junction bases unmatched: 3. CDR3 DNA sequence: TGTGCCTGGAGTGTAAAAGCGGGGGGCACAGATACGCAGTATTTT. This codes for CAWSVKAGGTDTQYF. Full variable domain (outside the CDR3, taken from reference TRBV30 and TRBJ2-3): SQTIHQWPATLVQPVGSPLSLECTVEGTSNPNLYWYRQAAGRGLQLLFYSVGIGQISSEVPQNLSASRPQDRQFILSSKKLLLSDSGFYLCAWSVKAGGTDTQYFGPGTRLTVL.

This chain joins TRBV9 and TRBJ2-3, with D tentatively TRBD1 (6 bases). V was trimmed by 3 bases and J by 0 bases, leaving 11 bases between them. The CDR3 is 15 residues long. CDR1 and CDR2 from the germline V gene are SGDLS and YYNGEE. CDR3 bases: TGTGCCAGCAGCGAGGGGGTTACTAGCACAGATACGCAGTATTTT. This encodes CASSEGVTSTDTQYF.

The chain carries TRBV4-2 and TRBJ2-1, with TRBD1 matching over 11 bases. Germline V lookup: CDR1 LGHNA, CDR2 YNFKEQ. The length of the CDR3 is 17 residues. Trimming removed 3 bases from V and 9 bases from J; junction bases left unmatched: 13. CDR3 in DNA: TGTGCCAGCAGCCAGTGGGGACAGGGGGAAGTCGGTAGTGAGCAGTTCTTC. Translated: CASSQWGQGEVGSEQFF.

The J gene is TRBJ2-7, the V gene TRBV4-1; 9 bases align to TRBD1. V trimming: 4 bases; J trimming: 1 base; junction bases outside the gene matches: 8. The CDR3 runs 16 residues. Germline V gene data show CDR1 as MGHRA and CDR2 as YSYEKL. The CDR3 nucleotides are TGCGCCAGCAGCCTATCCCGGGACAGGGTGTCCTACGAGCAGTACTTC. This codes for CASSLSRDRVSYEQYF.

This clone was detected only a few times. The chain couples TRBV9 to TRBJ1-2; TRBD1 agrees at 10 bases. V dropped 3 bases and J dropped 8; count of bases not matched to a gene: 4. Per the germline V gene, CDR1 is SGDLS and CDR2 is YYNGEE. CDR3 size: 13 residues. In DNA, the CDR3 is TGTGCCAGCAGCGGACAGGGGGCTAGAGGCTACACCTTC. It encodes CASSGQGARGYTF.